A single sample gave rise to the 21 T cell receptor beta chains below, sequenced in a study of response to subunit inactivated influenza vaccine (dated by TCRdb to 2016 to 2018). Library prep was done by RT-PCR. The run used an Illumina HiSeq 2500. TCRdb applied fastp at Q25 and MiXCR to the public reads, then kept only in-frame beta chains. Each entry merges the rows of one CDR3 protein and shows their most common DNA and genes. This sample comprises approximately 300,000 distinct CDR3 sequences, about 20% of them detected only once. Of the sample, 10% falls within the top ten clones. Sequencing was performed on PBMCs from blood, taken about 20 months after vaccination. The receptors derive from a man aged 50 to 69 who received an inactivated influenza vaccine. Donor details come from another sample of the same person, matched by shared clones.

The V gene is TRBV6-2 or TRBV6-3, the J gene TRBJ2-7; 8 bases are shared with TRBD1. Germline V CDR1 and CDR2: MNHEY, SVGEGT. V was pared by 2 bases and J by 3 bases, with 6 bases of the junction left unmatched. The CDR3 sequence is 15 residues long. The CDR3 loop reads CASSYDRTGFYEQYF. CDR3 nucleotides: TGTGCCAGCAGTTACGACCGGACAGGGTTCTACGAGCAGTACTTC.

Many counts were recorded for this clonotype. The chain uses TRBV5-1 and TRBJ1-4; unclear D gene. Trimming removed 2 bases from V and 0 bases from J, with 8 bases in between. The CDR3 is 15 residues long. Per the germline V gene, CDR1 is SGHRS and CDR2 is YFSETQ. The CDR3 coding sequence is TGCGCCAGCAGCTTTAGGAGAGCAACTAATGAAAAACTGTTTTTT. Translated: CASSFRRATNEKLFF.

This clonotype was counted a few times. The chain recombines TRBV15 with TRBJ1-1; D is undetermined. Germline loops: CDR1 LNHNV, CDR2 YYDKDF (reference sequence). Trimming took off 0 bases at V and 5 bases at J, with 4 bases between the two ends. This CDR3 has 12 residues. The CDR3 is CATSRDLTEAFF. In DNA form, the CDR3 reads TGTGCCACCAGCAGAGATTTAACTGAAGCTTTCTTT.

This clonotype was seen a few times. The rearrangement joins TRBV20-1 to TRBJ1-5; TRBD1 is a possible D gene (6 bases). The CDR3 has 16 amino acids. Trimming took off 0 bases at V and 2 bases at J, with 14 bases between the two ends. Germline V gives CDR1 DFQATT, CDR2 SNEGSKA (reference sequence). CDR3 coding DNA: TGCAGTGCTAGAGATAGGCCAGGGGCTGGCAATCAGCCCCAGCATTTT. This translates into CSARDRPGAGNQPQHF.

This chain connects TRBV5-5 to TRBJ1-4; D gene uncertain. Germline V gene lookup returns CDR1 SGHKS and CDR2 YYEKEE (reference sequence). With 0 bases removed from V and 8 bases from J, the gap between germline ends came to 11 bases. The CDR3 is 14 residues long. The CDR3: CASSLAVNVEKLFF. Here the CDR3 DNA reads TGTGCCAGCAGCTTGGCGGTGAACGTAGAAAAACTGTTTTTT.

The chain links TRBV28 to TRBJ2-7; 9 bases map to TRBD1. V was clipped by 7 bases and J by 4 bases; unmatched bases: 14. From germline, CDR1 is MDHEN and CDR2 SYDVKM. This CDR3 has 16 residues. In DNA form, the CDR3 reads TGTGCCAGCACGGGAGGCGTGGGACAGGGAAGTTACGAGCAGTACTTC. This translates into CASTGGVGQGSYEQYF.

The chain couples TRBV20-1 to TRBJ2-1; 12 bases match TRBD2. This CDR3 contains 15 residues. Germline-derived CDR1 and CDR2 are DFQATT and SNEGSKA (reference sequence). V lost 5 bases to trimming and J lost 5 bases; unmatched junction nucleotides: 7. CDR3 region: CSAGGLAGTHNEQFF. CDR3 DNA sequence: TGCAGTGCTGGCGGACTAGCGGGAACACACAATGAGCAGTTCTTC.

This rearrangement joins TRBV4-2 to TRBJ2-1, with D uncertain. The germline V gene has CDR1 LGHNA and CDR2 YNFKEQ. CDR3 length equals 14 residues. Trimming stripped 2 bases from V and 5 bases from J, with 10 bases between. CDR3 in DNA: TGTGCCAGCAGCCAATTTGCATCCAACAATGAGCAGTTCTTC. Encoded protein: CASSQFASNNEQFF.

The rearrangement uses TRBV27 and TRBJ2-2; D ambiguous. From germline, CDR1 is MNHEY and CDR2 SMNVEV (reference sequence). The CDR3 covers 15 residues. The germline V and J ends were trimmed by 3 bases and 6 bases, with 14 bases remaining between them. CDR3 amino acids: CASSFIVAPPGELFF. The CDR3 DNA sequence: TGTGCCAGCAGTTTCATCGTAGCTCCCCCCGGGGAGCTGTTTTTT.

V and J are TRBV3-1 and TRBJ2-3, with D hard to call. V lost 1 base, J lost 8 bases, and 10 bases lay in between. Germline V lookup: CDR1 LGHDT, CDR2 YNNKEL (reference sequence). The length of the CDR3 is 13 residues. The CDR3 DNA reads TGTGCCAGCAGCCAAGGGTGGGATGGTACGCAGTATTTT. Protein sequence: CASSQGWDGTQYF.

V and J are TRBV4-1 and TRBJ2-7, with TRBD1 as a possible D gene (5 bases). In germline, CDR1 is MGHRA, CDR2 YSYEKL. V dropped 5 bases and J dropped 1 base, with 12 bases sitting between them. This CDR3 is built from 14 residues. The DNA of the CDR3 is TGCGCCAGCAGCGTTTTCAGACAGTCCTACGAGCAGTACTTC. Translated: CASSVFRQSYEQYF.

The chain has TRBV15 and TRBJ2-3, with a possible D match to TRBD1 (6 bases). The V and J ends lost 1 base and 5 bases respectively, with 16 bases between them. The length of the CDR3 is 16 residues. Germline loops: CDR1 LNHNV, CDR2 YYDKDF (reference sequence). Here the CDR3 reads CATSRASSEGGDTQYF. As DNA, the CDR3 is TGTGCCACCAGCAGAGCCAGCAGCGAAGGGGGAGATACGCAGTATTTT. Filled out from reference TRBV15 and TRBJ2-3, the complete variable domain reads DAMVIQNPRYQVTQFGKPVTLSCSQTLNHNVMYWYQQKSSQAPKLLFHYYDKDFNNEADTPDNFQSRRPNTSFCFLDIRSPGLGDTAMYLCATSRASSEGGDTQYFGPGTRLTVL.

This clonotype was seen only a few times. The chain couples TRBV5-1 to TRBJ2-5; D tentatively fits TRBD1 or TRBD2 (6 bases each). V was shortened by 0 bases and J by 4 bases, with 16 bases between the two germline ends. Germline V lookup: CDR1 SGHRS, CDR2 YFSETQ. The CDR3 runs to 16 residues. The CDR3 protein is CASSLAGGQDRETQYF. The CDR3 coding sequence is TGCGCCAGCAGCTTGGCTGGGGGGCAAGACAGAGAGACCCAGTACTTC.

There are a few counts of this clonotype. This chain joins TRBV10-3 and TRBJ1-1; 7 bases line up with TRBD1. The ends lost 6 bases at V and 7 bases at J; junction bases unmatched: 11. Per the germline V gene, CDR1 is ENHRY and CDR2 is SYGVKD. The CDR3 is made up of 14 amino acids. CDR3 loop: CAISLTGRDDEAFF. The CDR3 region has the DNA TGTGCCATCAGCCTGACAGGGAGGGACGATGAAGCTTTCTTT.

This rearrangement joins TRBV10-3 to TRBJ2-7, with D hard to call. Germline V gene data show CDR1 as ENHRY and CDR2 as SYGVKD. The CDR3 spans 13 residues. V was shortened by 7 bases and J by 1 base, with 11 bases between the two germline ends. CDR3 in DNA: TGTGCCATCAAAGCACCTGAGTCCTACGAGCAGTACTTC. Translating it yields CAIKAPESYEQYF.

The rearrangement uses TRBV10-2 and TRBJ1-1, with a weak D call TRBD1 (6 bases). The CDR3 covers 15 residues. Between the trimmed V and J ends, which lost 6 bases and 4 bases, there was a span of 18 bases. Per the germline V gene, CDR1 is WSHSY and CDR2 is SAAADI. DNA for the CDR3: TGCGCCAGCAGCGTCATGGGGGGGGCTGGCACTGAAGCTTTCTTT. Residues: CASSVMGGAGTEAFF.

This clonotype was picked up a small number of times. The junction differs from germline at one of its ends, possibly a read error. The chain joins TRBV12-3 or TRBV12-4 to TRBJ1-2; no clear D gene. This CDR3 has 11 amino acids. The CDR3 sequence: CASSLGRVMAF. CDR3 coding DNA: TGTGCCAGCAGTTTAGGTAGAGTCATGGCCTTC.

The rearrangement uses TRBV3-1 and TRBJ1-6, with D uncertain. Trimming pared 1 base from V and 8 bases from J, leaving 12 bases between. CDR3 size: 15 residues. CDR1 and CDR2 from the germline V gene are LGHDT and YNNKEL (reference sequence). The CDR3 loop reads CASSQGGSPYSPLHF. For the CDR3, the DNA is TGTGCCAGCAGCCAAGGAGGCAGCCCTTATTCACCCCTCCACTTT.

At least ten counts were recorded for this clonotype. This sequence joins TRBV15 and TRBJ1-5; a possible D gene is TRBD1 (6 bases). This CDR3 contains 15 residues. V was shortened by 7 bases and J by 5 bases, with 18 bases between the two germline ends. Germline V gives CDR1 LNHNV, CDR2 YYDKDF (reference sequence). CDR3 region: CATTHRTQGYQPQHF. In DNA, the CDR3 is TGTGCCACCACCCACAGGACGCAGGGGTATCAGCCCCAGCATTTT.

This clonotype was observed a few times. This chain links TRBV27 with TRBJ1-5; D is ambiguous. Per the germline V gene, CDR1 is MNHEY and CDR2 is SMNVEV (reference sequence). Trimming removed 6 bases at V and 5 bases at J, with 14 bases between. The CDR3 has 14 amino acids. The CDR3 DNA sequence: TGTGCCAGCAGCCCCTCTAGGGAGCATCAGCCCCAGCATTTT. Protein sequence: CASSPSREHQPQHF.

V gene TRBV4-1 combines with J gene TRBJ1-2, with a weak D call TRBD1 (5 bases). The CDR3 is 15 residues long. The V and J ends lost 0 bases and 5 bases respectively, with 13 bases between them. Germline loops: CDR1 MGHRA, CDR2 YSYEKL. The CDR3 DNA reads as TGCGCCAGCAGCCAAGATTCCCCAGGGCGTTATGGCTACACCTTC. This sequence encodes CASSQDSPGRYGYTF.